Following are 25 T cell receptor beta chains from one sample sequenced in a study of cytomegalovirus exposure and HLA in healthy donors. The study ran its PCR with 60 Vbeta and 13 Jbeta primers. Produced via immunoSEQ multiplex PCR; TCRdb's table is partial and in-frame only. The profile covers about 140,000 clones, with approximately 80% appearing a single time and 2% to 2.5% taken by the ten largest. The source material was PBMCs. The receptors shown here come from a woman aged 18-35 years in good health and CMV-seropositive.

The chain links TRBV15 to TRBJ2-7; 8 nucleotides match TRBD2. This CDR3 is 17 amino acids long. The germline V gene encodes CDR1 LNHNV and CDR2 YYDKDF (reference sequence). With V trimmed by 1 base and J by 4 bases, 12 bases remained unmatched. This chain's CDR3 is CATSRGLAGGRVYEQYF. CDR3 in DNA: TGTGCCACCAGCAGAGGTCTAGCGGGCGGCCGAGTTTACGAGCAGTACTTC.

The J gene is TRBJ2-2, the V gene TRBV14, with TRBD1 matching 8 bases. The germline V gene encodes CDR1 SGHDN and CDR2 FVKESK. The junction had 8 bases not matched to a gene; V was cut back by 6 bases and J by 5 bases. CDR3 size: 15 residues. Written as DNA, the CDR3 is TGTGCCAGCAGTGGACAGGGCGCAATAACCGGGGAGCTGTTTTTT. This sequence encodes CASSGQGAITGELFF.

The chain carries TRBV6-6 and TRBJ1-2; 8 nucleotides match TRBD1. The length of the CDR3 is 16 residues. Unmatched junction bases numbered 12, after V lost 6 bases and J lost 3 bases. Germline CDR1 is MNHNY and CDR2 is SVGAGI (reference sequence). The DNA for the CDR3 is TGTGCCAGCAGAGGAGGGGTACAGGGGGATCACTATGGCTACACCTTC. Translation gives CASRGGVQGDHYGYTF.

J is TRBJ2-1 and V is TRBV6-5, with 9 bases aligning to TRBD1. V lost 5 bases to trimming and J lost 0 bases; unmatched junction nucleotides: 2. This CDR3 has 15 amino acids. Germline CDR1 MNHEY, CDR2 SVGAGI. This chain's CDR3 is CASSKTGGSYNEQFF. DNA of the CDR3: TGTGCCAGCAGTAAGACAGGGGGCTCCTACAATGAGCAGTTCTTC.

This chain connects TRBV7-2 to TRBJ2-3, with 8 bases that match TRBD2. V dropped 5 bases and J dropped 1; count of bases not matched to a gene: 2. This CDR3 is 14 amino acids long. CDR1 and CDR2 from the germline V gene are SGHTA and FQGNSA. In DNA, the CDR3 is TGTGCCAGCAGCATCGGGGGGGGCACAGATACGCAGTATTTT. Residues: CASSIGGGTDTQYF.

V gene TRBV4-1 combines with J gene TRBJ2-2; 9 bases agree with TRBD2. CDR3 size: 16 residues. Unmatched junction bases numbered 4, after V lost 5 bases and J lost 0 bases. Germline V gene sequence: CDR1 MGHRA, CDR2 YSYEKL. CDR3 DNA: TGCGCCAGCAGCACCGAGCGGGGGGCGAACACCGGGGAGCTGTTTTTT. This translates into CASSTERGANTGELFF.

The chain combines TRBV27 with TRBJ1-6; TRBD1 might be the D (5 bases). CDR3 length: 15 residues. Trimming cost V 4 bases and J 8 bases, with 15 bases left between them. Germline V gene lookup returns CDR1 MNHEY and CDR2 SMNVEV (reference sequence). The CDR3 protein is CASSSQGAIHSPLHF. DNA of the CDR3: TGTGCCAGCAGTTCTCAGGGTGCGATCCATTCACCCCTCCACTTT.

The chain links TRBV29-1 to TRBJ2-5; TRBD2 matches at 11 bases. The CDR3 consists of 14 residues. The J segment lost 4 bases and the V segment lost 6 bases, leaving 7 bases of the junction unmatched. Germline V gene sequence: CDR1 SQVTM, CDR2 ANQGSEA. CDR3 coding DNA: TGCAGCGTCGCTCTAGCGGGGGGAGGAGAGACCCAGTACTTC. Its translation is CSVALAGGGETQYF.

This clone was detected only once. The V and J genes are TRBV6-6 and TRBJ2-7, with TRBD1 matching 9 bases. This CDR3 spans 16 amino acids. Germline CDR1 and CDR2: MNHNY and SVGAGI (reference sequence). Unmatched junction bases numbered 9, after V lost 0 bases and J lost 6 bases. This CDR3 reads CASSYSTGDRAGEQYF. For the CDR3, the DNA is TGTGCCAGCAGTTACTCGACCGGGGACAGGGCTGGCGAGCAGTACTTC.

This chain connects TRBV28 to TRBJ2-7, with TRBD1 identical over 7 bases. The CDR3 consists of 14 residues. Germline V CDR1 and CDR2: MDHEN, SYDVKM. The V segment lost 2 bases and the J segment 3 bases; nucleotides outside the gene matches: 4. In DNA form, the CDR3 reads TGTGCCAGCAGTTTAGAAGGGGGCGTCTACGAGCAGTACTTC. Its protein product is CASSLEGGVYEQYF. Full variable domain (remainder filled in from reference TRBV28 and TRBJ2-7): DVKVTQSSRYLVKRTGEKVFLECVQDMDHENMFWYRQDPGLGLRLIYFSYDVKMKEKGDIPEGYSVSREKKERFSLILESASTNQTSMYLCASSLEGGVYEQYFGPGTRLTVT.

This clone was recorded a few times. V and J are TRBV25-1 and TRBJ2-1; maybe TRBD2 (5 bases). V was pared by 4 bases and J by 0 bases, with 13 bases between. The CDR3 loop spans 16 amino acids. In germline, CDR1 is MGHDK, CDR2 SYGVNS. The CDR3 protein is CASSVGSAGSYNEQFF. The CDR3 region has the DNA TGTGCCAGCAGTGTAGGGAGCGCAGGCTCCTACAATGAGCAGTTCTTC.

The chain links TRBV19 to TRBJ2-1; D may be TRBD1 (5 bases). V lost 3 bases and J 8 bases, leaving 14 bases between the germline ends. Germline CDR1 LNHDA, CDR2 SQIVND (reference sequence). CDR3 length: 14 amino acids. The CDR3 bases are TGTGCCAGTAGTATCGACCCCCAGGGTGATGAGCAGTTCTTC. This gives the protein CASSIDPQGDEQFF.

The chain joins TRBV6-6 to TRBJ1-5, with a tentative D call TRBD1 (5 bases). This CDR3 has 15 residues. CDR1 and CDR2 from the germline V gene are MNHNY and SVGAGI (reference sequence). V was shortened by 7 bases and J by 1 base, with 14 bases between the two germline ends. CDR3 nucleotides: TGTGCCAGCAAAGGGGATTTTGGCAGCAATCAGCCCCAGCATTTT. Translated: CASKGDFGSNQPQHF.

The chain is built from TRBV28 and TRBJ2-1; 12 bases agree with TRBD2. The J segment lost 9 bases and the V segment lost 5 bases, leaving 8 bases of the junction unmatched. Germline V gives CDR1 MDHEN, CDR2 SYDVKM. CDR3 size: 15 residues. The DNA of the CDR3 is TGTGCCAGCAGTCCCGGGACTAGCGGGCGCCGTGAGCAGTTCTTC. Translated, it gives CASSPGTSGRREQFF.

V and J are TRBV21-1 and TRBJ2-6; the D segment call TRBD1 is taken from the table without a DNA check. TRBV21-1 is designated a pseudogene. The CDR3 has 17 amino acids. The CDR3: CASSTGQGDSGANVLTF. The DNA of the CDR3 is TGTGCCAGCAGCACGGGACAGGGAGACTCTGGGGCCAACGTCCTGACTTTC.

J is TRBJ2-1 and V is TRBV14; no clear D gene. CDR3 size: 16 residues. V lost 0 bases, J lost 6 bases, and 15 bases lay in between. Germline assignment: CDR1 SGHDN and CDR2 FVKESK. The CDR3 reads CASSQEQHHSFNEQFF. CDR3 DNA sequence: TGTGCCAGCAGCCAAGAACAGCACCACTCTTTCAATGAGCAGTTCTTC.

J is TRBJ1-3 and V is TRBV20-1; D remains ambiguous. The length of the CDR3 is 11 residues. Trimming shortened V by 5 bases and J by 4 bases, and 6 bases separated the two germline ends. Germline V gene sequence: CDR1 DFQATT, CDR2 SNEGSKA (reference sequence). The CDR3 nucleotides are TGCAGTGCTGCGCCGGGAAACACCATATATTTT. This translates into CSAAPGNTIYF.

This clone was detected only a few times. The V and J genes are TRBV29-1 and TRBJ1-1, with no clear D. V dropped 6 bases and J dropped 2 bases, with 13 bases sitting between them. Germline V gives CDR1 SQVTM, CDR2 ANQGSEA. The CDR3 spans 13 residues. The DNA for the CDR3 is TGCAGCGTGGAATTTGGACTTAACACTGAAGCTTTCTTT. It yields the protein CSVEFGLNTEAFF.

CDR3 loop: CASSLGQPNTGELFF. The DNA for the CDR3 is TGTGCCAGCAGCTTGGGACAGCCGAACACCGGGGAGCTGTTTTTT. The chain employs TRBV11-3 and TRBJ2-2, with TRBD1 identical over 7 bases. After removal of 3 bases from V and 0 bases from J, the junction contained 1 base not matched to a gene. CDR3 length equals 15 residues. Germline lookup yields CDR1 SGHNT and CDR2 YENEEA.

The rearrangement joins TRBV6-6 to TRBJ1-1; 7 nucleotides agree with TRBD1. CDR3 length equals 16 residues. Germline assignment: CDR1 MNHNY and CDR2 SVGAGI (reference sequence). V lost 6 bases to trimming and J lost 3 bases; unmatched junction nucleotides: 13. The CDR3 region has the DNA TGTGCCAGCAGCTTTTCAGGGAGAGGGGGCGACACTGAAGCTTTCTTT. It is translated as CASSFSGRGGDTEAFF.

The V gene is TRBV7-6, the J gene TRBJ2-1, with 10 bases fitting TRBD2. This CDR3 has 16 residues. Germline V lookup: CDR1 SGHVS, CDR2 FNYEAQ. With 0 bases clipped from V and 5 bases from J, the junction kept 4 bases outside the gene matches. DNA of the CDR3: TGTGCCAGCAGCTTAGCTAGCGGGGGGTATCACAATGAGCAGTTCTTC. This gives the protein CASSLASGGYHNEQFF.

This clone was recorded once. The chain links TRBV7-9 to TRBJ2-5, with D unclear. The CDR3 spans 14 residues. The germline V gene encodes CDR1 SEHNR and CDR2 FQNEAQ (reference sequence). V was cut by 1 base and J by 2 bases, with 8 bases left in between. CDR3 region: CASSLGSYQETQYF. The CDR3 nucleotides read TGTGCCAGCAGCTTAGGGTCCTATCAAGAGACCCAGTACTTC.

Only one count was recorded for this clone. The chain employs TRBV25-1 and TRBJ2-5, with D perhaps TRBD1 (6 bases). There are 12 residues in the CDR3. Trimming stripped 4 bases from V and 4 bases from J, with 7 bases between. The germline V gene encodes CDR1 MGHDK and CDR2 SYGVNS. The CDR3 DNA follows: TGTGCCAGCAGTGTAGGGGGAGAGACCCAGTACTTC. Amino acids: CASSVGGETQYF.

This chain connects TRBV5-1 to TRBJ2-5; TRBD2 agrees at 16 bases. The V gene's germline CDR1 is SGHRS and CDR2 YFSETQ. Unmatched junction bases numbered 14, after V lost 4 bases and J lost 5 bases. This CDR3 is built from 19 residues. CDR3 DNA sequence: TGCGCCAGCAGCATACTAAAAGGGACTAGCGGGGGGGCCTTGGAGACCCAGTACTTC. Translation gives CASSILKGTSGGALETQYF.

This chain connects TRBV29-1 to TRBJ2-3, with 7 bases aligning to TRBD1. With 1 base clipped from V and 6 bases from J, the junction kept 10 bases outside the gene matches. The CDR3 sequence is 15 residues long. Germline V gives CDR1 SQVTM, CDR2 ANQGSEA. DNA of the CDR3: TGCAGCGTTGAAGGGACAGGTCTGAATTTGGATACGCAGTATTTT. Residues: CSVEGTGLNLDTQYF.